This TCR beta chain was sequenced during a study of blood T cell repertoires in COVID-19. V was shortened by 3 bases and J by 6 bases, with 6 bases between the two germline ends. Germline CDR1 MDHEN, CDR2 SYDVKM. The length of the CDR3 is 11 residues. Membership in each cohort depended on participant-reported clinical history. The method was immunoSEQ multiplex PCR; TCRdb's version includes in-frame clones alone and lacks a portion of them. The sample shows fewer than 250,000 clones, 80% to 90% of them seen only once. The chain links TRBV28 to TRBJ2-7; D is possibly TRBD1 (5 bases). This clonotype originated in a woman between 40 and 55 years old with acute COVID-19. Material for sequencing was PBMCs or T cells enriched from blood (not recorded which). The CDR3 DNA reads as TGTGCCAGCAGTTTTAGGGGCGAGCAGTACTTC. This sequence encodes CASSFRGEQYF. Combining the CDR3 with reference TRBV28 and TRBJ2-7 gives the whole variable domain DVKVTQSSRYLVKRTGEKVFLECVQDMDHENMFWYRQDPGLGLRLIYFSYDVKMKEKGDIPEGYSVSREKKERFSLILESASTNQTSMYLCASSFRGEQYFGPGTRLTVT.